These T cell receptor beta chains were read from a single sample in a study of beta chain features in type 1 diabetes. The method was immunoSEQ multiplex PCR; TCRdb's version includes in-frame clones alone and lacks a portion of them. The table lists hundreds of thousands of clones, 17% of them singletons. The sequencing input was naive CD4+ T cells from blood. These receptors all come from a woman younger than 30 in good health. Each CDR3 is given with its conserved first and last residue. The D gene is left open where the match is weak. The size of a clone is reported for some rows only, either as once, few or many, or as a class for expanded clones.

d_call: .
j_call: TRBJ1-2
clone_size: .
v_call: TRBV28
cdr3_nt: TGTGCCAGCAGTTGGATTAACTATGGCTACACCTTC
cdr3_aa: CASSWINYGYTF

d_call: .
j_call: TRBJ1-1
clone_size: .
v_call: TRBV14
cdr3_nt: TGTGCCAGCAGCCAGGGCCGTTTCTCCGTAAACACTGAAGCTTTCTTT
cdr3_aa: CASSQGRFSVNTEAFF

d_call: .
j_call: TRBJ1-2
clone_size: .
v_call: TRBV5-8
cdr3_nt: TGTGCCAGCAGCTTGGGGCGCAACTATGGCTACACCTTC
cdr3_aa: CASSLGRNYGYTF

d_call: .
j_call: TRBJ2-6
clone_size: .
v_call: TRBV19
cdr3_nt: TGTGCCAGTCGACCTTCTGGGGCCAACGTCCTGACTTTC
cdr3_aa: CASRPSGANVLTF

d_call: .
j_call: TRBJ1-3
clone_size: few
v_call: TRBV4-2
cdr3_nt: TGTGCCAGCAGCCAAGATTGGGGGACAGGAAACACCATATATTTT
cdr3_aa: CASSQDWGTGNTIYF

d_call: .
j_call: TRBJ1-1
clone_size: few
v_call: TRBV18
cdr3_nt: TGTGCCAGCACAGAGGGCACTGAAGCTTTCTTT
cdr3_aa: CASTEGTEAFF

d_call: .
j_call: TRBJ1-2
clone_size: .
v_call: TRBV18
cdr3_nt: TGTGCCAGCACAAAAAACTTTAACTATGGCTACACCTTC
cdr3_aa: CASTKNFNYGYTF

d_call: TRBD2
j_call: TRBJ2-5
clone_size: few
v_call: TRBV10-3
cdr3_nt: TGTGCCACCCGCCCCGCGGGAGGGCCACAAGAGACCCAGTACTTC
cdr3_aa: CATRPAGGPQETQYF

d_call: .
j_call: TRBJ1-5
clone_size: few
v_call: TRBV7-2
cdr3_nt: TGTGCCAGCAGCTTAGTACGGTATCCAGGGGATCAGCCCCAGCATTTT
cdr3_aa: CASSLVRYPGDQPQHF

d_call: .
j_call: TRBJ1-4
clone_size: few
v_call: TRBV4-2
cdr3_nt: TGTGCCAGCAGCCAAGGGGCCGCGGGTGAAAAACTGTTTTTT
cdr3_aa: CASSQGAAGEKLFF

d_call: .
j_call: TRBJ2-3
clone_size: .
v_call: TRBV29-1
cdr3_nt: TGCAGCGTTGAAGTCGAAACGAGGGGATTT
cdr3_aa: CSVEVETRGF

d_call: .
j_call: TRBJ2-5
clone_size: .
v_call: TRBV7-2
cdr3_nt: TGTGCCAGCAGCGCAGCGGTGAAAGAGACCCAGTACTTC
cdr3_aa: CASSAAVKETQYF

d_call: .
j_call: TRBJ2-5
clone_size: few
v_call: TRBV25-1
cdr3_nt: TGTGCCAGCAGTCTTCAAGAGACCCAGTACTTC
cdr3_aa: CASSLQETQYF

d_call: .
j_call: TRBJ2-5
clone_size: few
v_call: TRBV6-6
cdr3_nt: TGTGCCAGCAGTTACTCTAGCGCCTTTAACCAAGAGACCCAGTACTTC
cdr3_aa: CASSYSSAFNQETQYF

d_call: .
j_call: TRBJ1-5
clone_size: .
v_call: TRBV6-5
cdr3_nt: TGTGCCAGCAGATCACAAAGCTATAGCAATCAGCCCCAGCATTTT
cdr3_aa: CASRSQSYSNQPQHF

d_call: TRBD1
j_call: TRBJ1-2
clone_size: few
v_call: TRBV7-9
cdr3_nt: TGTGCCAGCAGCTCTTGGGACAGGGAGAGAGATGTCTACACCTTC
cdr3_aa: CASSSWDRERDVYTF

d_call: .
j_call: TRBJ1-2
clone_size: few
v_call: TRBV20-1
cdr3_nt: TGCAGTGCTAGAGATTTCGGCTACACCTTC
cdr3_aa: CSARDFGYTF

d_call: TRBD1
j_call: TRBJ1-1
clone_size: .
v_call: TRBV2
cdr3_nt: TGTGCCAGCAGGGGAGACAGGGGGCCGGCTTTCTTT
cdr3_aa: CASRGDRGPAFF

d_call: .
j_call: TRBJ1-2
clone_size: few
v_call: TRBV5-6
cdr3_nt: TGTGCCAGCAGCCTGAGAGGCGTGGGGCTCTATGGCTACACCTTC
cdr3_aa: CASSLRGVGLYGYTF

d_call: .
j_call: TRBJ2-7
clone_size: few
v_call: TRBV18
cdr3_nt: TGTGCCAGCTCACCGGCGGGTTCCTACGAGCAGTACTTC
cdr3_aa: CASSPAGSYEQYF

d_call: TRBD1
j_call: TRBJ2-3
clone_size: few
v_call: TRBV7-9
cdr3_nt: TGTGCCAGCAGACCGAAACCCAGACAGGGGGCCACAGATACGCAGTATTTT
cdr3_aa: CASRPKPRQGATDTQYF

d_call: TRBD2
j_call: TRBJ2-1
clone_size: once
v_call: TRBV4-2
cdr3_nt: TGTGCCAGCAGCCAAGTACAGGCTAGCGGGAGCGTCCGATCTGTGGAGCAGTTCTTC
cdr3_aa: CASSQVQASGSVRSVEQFF

d_call: .
j_call: TRBJ1-1
clone_size: .
v_call: TRBV15
cdr3_nt: TGTGCCACCAGCAGAGGGGACAACCTGAACACTGAAGCTTTCTTT
cdr3_aa: CATSRGDNLNTEAFF

d_call: .
j_call: TRBJ1-4
clone_size: .
v_call: TRBV6-6
cdr3_nt: TGTGCCAGCACCCCCGCGATTAAACTGTTTTTT
cdr3_aa: CASTPAIKLFF

d_call: .
j_call: TRBJ1-1
clone_size: few
v_call: TRBV11-2
cdr3_nt: TGTGCCAGCAGCGAGGGGGTGAACACTGAAGCTTTCTTT
cdr3_aa: CASSEGVNTEAFF

d_call: .
j_call: TRBJ1-1
clone_size: few
v_call: TRBV9
cdr3_nt: TGTGCCAGCAGCGTAGAAGTCCAGGGCGAAGCTTTCTTT
cdr3_aa: CASSVEVQGEAFF

d_call: .
j_call: TRBJ2-5
clone_size: .
v_call: TRBV4-1
cdr3_nt: TGCGCCAGCAGCCAAGCAGGGGTGAGAAGAGAGACCCAGTACTTC
cdr3_aa: CASSQAGVRRETQYF

d_call: TRBD2
j_call: TRBJ2-7
clone_size: .
v_call: TRBV6-4
cdr3_nt: TGTGCCACCGATCCGGGACTAGCGGTACCCGAGCAGTACTTC
cdr3_aa: CATDPGLAVPEQYF

d_call: .
j_call: TRBJ2-2
clone_size: .
v_call: TRBV18
cdr3_nt: TGTGCCAGCTCACCACTCCCTGCAGGGAGCACCGGGGAGCTGTTTTTT
cdr3_aa: CASSPLPAGSTGELFF

d_call: .
j_call: TRBJ2-3
clone_size: few
v_call: TRBV10-3
cdr3_nt: TGTGCCATCAGTGGCGCAGCGTCTAGCACAGATACGCAGTATTTT
cdr3_aa: CAISGAASSTDTQYF

d_call: TRBD1
j_call: TRBJ1-2
clone_size: few
v_call: TRBV5-6
cdr3_nt: TGTGCCAGCAGACAAACAGGGGCACTACTTCGTGGCTACACCTTC
cdr3_aa: CASRQTGALLRGYTF

d_call: .
j_call: TRBJ1-1
clone_size: few
v_call: TRBV5-1
cdr3_nt: TGCGCCAGCAGCTTGGCTGGGATGGCCACTGAAGCTTTCTTT
cdr3_aa: CASSLAGMATEAFF

d_call: .
j_call: TRBJ1-5
clone_size: .
v_call: TRBV7-8
cdr3_nt: TGTGCCAGCAGCTTAGATACAGGGAGGCAGCCCCAGCATTTT
cdr3_aa: CASSLDTGRQPQHF

d_call: .
j_call: TRBJ2-3
clone_size: .
v_call: TRBV6-6
cdr3_nt: TGTGCCAGCAGTTTACCGGACGGCACAGATACGCAGTATTTT
cdr3_aa: CASSLPDGTDTQYF

d_call: .
j_call: TRBJ2-7
clone_size: few
v_call: TRBV9
cdr3_nt: TGTGCCAGCAGCGTAGACGCAAATTCTCTCTACGAGCAGTACTTC
cdr3_aa: CASSVDANSLYEQYF

d_call: TRBD1
j_call: TRBJ2-7
clone_size: few
v_call: TRBV6-1
cdr3_nt: TGTGCCAGCAGCCGGGACAGGGGCGCTTACGAGCAGTACTTC
cdr3_aa: CASSRDRGAYEQYF

d_call: .
j_call: TRBJ2-7
clone_size: .
v_call: TRBV6-1
cdr3_nt: TGTGCCAGCAGCAGAACCGGGACCGGTATCTACGAGCAGTACTTC
cdr3_aa: CASSRTGTGIYEQYF

d_call: TRBD1
j_call: TRBJ2-1
clone_size: many
v_call: TRBV14
cdr3_nt: TGTGCCAGCAGCCGGGACAGTTCCTACAATGAGCAGTTCTTC
cdr3_aa: CASSRDSSYNEQFF

d_call: TRBD1
j_call: TRBJ2-5
clone_size: few
v_call: TRBV6-1
cdr3_nt: TGTACCTCCGGGACAGGGCAAGAGACCCAGTACTTC
cdr3_aa: CTSGTGQETQYF

d_call: .
j_call: TRBJ2-2
clone_size: .
v_call: TRBV11-1
cdr3_nt: TGTGCCAGCAGCTTAGGTAACCCGACAGCGGAGCTGTTTTTT
cdr3_aa: CASSLGNPTAELFF